This T cell receptor beta chain emerged from a study of T cell responses to AZD1222 COVID-19 vaccine. The V and J ends lost 4 bases and 4 bases respectively, with 17 bases between them. Germline V lookup: CDR1 SGHRS, CDR2 YFSETQ. The CDR3 runs 15 residues. Only in-frame clones appear in the TCRdb table, and some are missing; sequencing was by immunoSEQ multiplex PCR. The sample contains around 120,000 clones, roughly 84% of which appear only once. The specimen comprised peripheral blood, sampled 28 days after the second AZD1222 dose. The chain joins TRBV5-1 to TRBJ1-2; D perhaps matches TRBD1 (6 bases). The source of this sequence is an adult who received the AZD1222 COVID-19 vaccine. CDR3 amino acids: CASSVSQGVLYGYTF. The CDR3 nucleotides are TGCGCCAGCAGCGTATCACAGGGCGTCCTCTATGGCTACACCTTC.